A single sample gave rise to the 18 T cell receptor beta chains below, sequenced in a study of blood T cell repertoires in COVID-19. Data came from immunoSEQ multiplex PCR; TCRdb stores just in-frame clones and leaves some out. The sample consists of about 38,000 clones, less than 80% of them appearing once. Sequenced material: peripheral blood. All receptors derive from a man in his 70s with COVID-19, enrolled during active disease.

This clone occurred many times. The chain links TRBV6-5 to TRBJ2-7; tentative D call: TRBD1 (5 bases). V gave up 2 bases and J gave up 2 bases, with 13 bases separating them. This CDR3 has 15 amino acids. Germline loops: CDR1 MNHEY, CDR2 SVGAGI. CDR3 in DNA: TGTGCCAGCAGTTACCAGACAGCCCGACCCTACGAGCAGTACTTC. Protein sequence: CASSYQTARPYEQYF.

This chain links TRBV11-2 with TRBJ2-4; D is perhaps TRBD1 (6 bases). Trimming took off 5 bases at V and 0 bases at J, with 14 bases between the two ends. The germline V gene encodes CDR1 SGHAT and CDR2 FQNNGV. The CDR3 consists of 16 residues. Here the CDR3 DNA reads TGTGCCAGCAGCACCCCAGACAGGCTAGCCAAAAACATTCAGTACTTC. The encoded protein is CASSTPDRLAKNIQYF.

This sequence joins TRBV19 and TRBJ2-7, with D possibly matching TRBD2 (6 bases). The CDR3 runs to 15 residues. The germline gives CDR1 LNHDA, CDR2 SQIVND (reference sequence). The V end was cut by 3 bases, the J end by 4 bases, with 16 bases between. CDR3 loop: CASSIGLAAGYEQYF. The CDR3 nucleotides read TGTGCCAGTAGTATCGGGCTAGCCGCGGGATACGAGCAGTACTTC.

This chain uses TRBV5-5 with TRBJ2-7; no reliable D call. The CDR3 extends over 15 amino acids. The germline V gene encodes CDR1 SGHKS and CDR2 YYEKEE (reference sequence). With 1 base removed from V and 2 bases from J, the gap between germline ends came to 13 bases. The CDR3 here is CASSLWAVHTYEQYF. CDR3 in DNA: TGTGCCAGCAGCTTGTGGGCAGTCCATACCTACGAGCAGTACTTC. Full variable domain (outside the CDR3, taken from reference TRBV5-5 and TRBJ2-7): DAGVTQSPTHLIKTRGQQVTLRCSPISGHKSVSWYQQVLGQGPQFIFQYYEKEERGRGNFPDRFSARQFPNYSSELNVNALLLGDSALYLCASSLWAVHTYEQYFGPGTRLTVT.

CDR3 sequence reads: CASSQQPYEQYF. The CDR3 nucleotides are TGTGCCAGCAGTCAACAGCCGTACGAGCAGTACTTC. This rearrangement joins TRBV12-3 or TRBV12-4 to TRBJ2-7, with no clear D. The V end was cut by 5 bases, the J end by 4 bases, with 9 bases between. The CDR3 sequence is 12 residues long.

The chain is built from TRBV4-1 and TRBJ2-1; 9 positions match TRBD1. Germline CDR1 and CDR2: MGHRA and YSYEKL. V lost 4 bases and J lost 1; bases outside the gene matches: 5. The CDR3 runs 16 residues. As DNA, the CDR3 is TGCGCCAGCAGCCCCAGAGACAGGGGGTCCTACAATGAGCAGTTCTTC. Translated, it gives CASSPRDRGSYNEQFF.

V is TRBV5-1 and J is TRBJ1-6, with TRBD1 as a possible D gene (6 bases). Trimming removed 4 bases from V and 8 bases from J, with 10 bases in between. The CDR3 runs 13 residues. CDR1 SGHRS and CDR2 YFSETQ come from the germline V gene. CDR3 amino acids: CASSPNRDSPLHF. CDR3 nucleotides: TGCGCCAGCAGCCCAAACAGGGATTCACCCCTCCACTTT.

The rearrangement joins TRBV18 to TRBJ1-4, with TRBD1 identical over 7 bases. V lost 5 bases to trimming and J lost 8 bases; unmatched junction nucleotides: 14. The CDR3 loop spans 16 amino acids. CDR1 is KGHSH and CDR2 is LQKENI in the germline V gene. The CDR3 is CASSSLKTGAGEKLFF. CDR3 DNA: TGTGCCAGCTCATCTTTAAAAACAGGGGCCGGGGAAAAACTGTTTTTT. Drawing the rest from reference TRBV18 and TRBJ1-4, the complete variable domain is NAGVMQNPRHLVRRRGQEARLRCSPMKGHSHVYWYRQLPEEGLKFMVYLQKENIIDESGMPKERFSAEFPKEGPSILRIQQVVRGDSAAYFCASSSLKTGAGEKLFFGSGTQLSVL.

About this clone itself: The sample has other DNA sequences that encode this CDR3 too. The V call is TRBV18, the J call TRBJ1-5, with TRBD1 matching 8 bases. Unmatched junction bases numbered 6, after V lost 9 bases and J lost 2 bases. Per germline, CDR1 KGHSH and CDR2 LQKENI. The CDR3 has 14 amino acids. The CDR3 DNA reads as TGTGCCAGTTCCGGGACAGGAGGCAATCAGCCCCAGCATTTT. Residues: CASSGTGGNQPQHF.

The V and J genes are TRBV2 and TRBJ1-3; D unclear. The CDR3 runs 14 residues. Trimming removed 6 bases at V and 4 bases at J, with 13 bases between. CDR1 is SNHLY, CDR2 FYNNEI, per germline. The CDR3 reads CASSELGIGNTIYF. For the CDR3, the DNA is TGTGCCAGCAGCGAACTCGGGATCGGAAACACCATATATTTT.

There are a few counts of this clone. The CDR3 spells CAISEGGELNSPLHF. Written as DNA, the CDR3 is TGTGCCATCAGTGAGGGAGGGGAGCTGAATTCACCCCTCCACTTT. The V and J genes are TRBV10-3 and TRBJ1-6; possibly TRBD1 for D (5 bases). The CDR3 extends over 15 amino acids. The ends were cut back, 2 bases at V and 7 bases at J, with 12 bases in the middle. Germline V gene sequence: CDR1 ENHRY, CDR2 SYGVKD.

The V call is TRBV24-1, the J call TRBJ2-3; D gene ambiguous. V lost 5 bases and J 3 bases, leaving 14 bases between the germline ends. This CDR3 is 15 amino acids long. CDR1 KGHDR and CDR2 SFDVKD come from the germline V gene. CDR3 sequence reads: CATSVRPSKTDTQYF. CDR3 nucleotide sequence: TGTGCCACCAGTGTACGTCCTTCTAAGACAGATACGCAGTATTTT.

The genes are TRBV6-4 and TRBJ1-2; D call uncertain. V lost 0 bases to trimming and J lost 6 bases, with 11 bases between them. The germline V gene has CDR1 MRHNA and CDR2 SNTAGT. The CDR3 spans 14 residues. The CDR3 DNA reads TGTGCCAGCAGTGACTCGTCATTCGGTAATGGCTACACCTTC. Amino acid sequence: CASSDSSFGNGYTF.

The chain joins TRBV5-1 to TRBJ2-2, with a tentative D call TRBD1 (6 bases). The CDR3 is 16 amino acids. The V end lost 5 bases, the J end lost 2 bases, and 16 bases lay between the germline ends. The germline gives CDR1 SGHRS, CDR2 YFSETQ. The CDR3 bases are TGCGCCAGCAGTCTTAACAGGGCTAAAAACACCGGGGAGCTGTTTTTT. As protein: CASSLNRAKNTGELFF.

In DNA, the CDR3 is TGTGCCAGTAGTAAGGAAAGGGGCACTGAAGCTTTCTTT. It yields the protein CASSKERGTEAFF. This chain joins TRBV19 and TRBJ1-1, with TRBD1 as a possible D gene (5 bases). Trimming stripped 4 bases from V and 4 bases from J, with 10 bases between. The CDR3 loop spans 13 amino acids. Germline CDR1 and CDR2: LNHDA and SQIVND (reference sequence). The full variable domain, rest sourced from reference TRBV19 and TRBJ1-1, is DGGITQSPKYLFRKEGQNVTLSCEQNLNHDAMYWYRQDPGQGLRLIYYSQIVNDFQKGDIAEGYSVSREKKESFPLTVTSAQKNPTAFYLCASSKERGTEAFFGQGTRLTVV.

This clone occurred a few times. The chain combines TRBV27 with TRBJ2-1, with TRBD2 matching 9 bases. The CDR3 has 15 residues. The junction had 5 bases not matched to a gene; V was cut back by 3 bases and J by 5 bases. Germline CDR1 and CDR2: MNHEY and SMNVEV (reference sequence). The CDR3 DNA reads as TGTGCCAGCAGTTTTTGGCTAGCGGGGAACAATGAGCAGTTCTTC. This encodes CASSFWLAGNNEQFF.

CDR3 region: CATSNSLRNQPQHF. In DNA, the CDR3 is TGTGCCACCAGTAATAGCCTACGGAATCAGCCCCAGCATTTT. This chain links TRBV24-1 with TRBJ1-5; D not certain. This CDR3 has 14 amino acids. Trimming removed 6 bases from V and 4 bases from J, with 12 bases in between. The germline V gene encodes CDR1 KGHDR and CDR2 SFDVKD.

This CDR3 is CASRPGLAGGRQTGELFF. The CDR3, as DNA: TGCGCCAGCAGGCCGGGACTAGCGGGAGGGCGTCAAACCGGGGAGCTGTTTTTT. This rearrangement joins TRBV5-1 to TRBJ2-2; 16 bases are shared with TRBD2. Germline V gives CDR1 SGHRS, CDR2 YFSETQ. This CDR3 is 18 amino acids long. V lost 5 bases and J lost 5; bases outside the gene matches: 9.